These 32 T cell receptor beta chains share one sample of origin, sequenced in a study of CD8+CD57+ T cells in acquired aplastic anemia. Genomic DNA, serving as template, underwent TCR beta VDJ and CDR3 profiling. In TCRdb, the reads were re-called with MiXCR into one record per CDR3 protein. The sample carries tens of thousands of distinct CDR3 sequences, less than 65% recorded once. Sample: sorted CD4+, CD8+, or CD8+CD57+ T cells (not recorded which) from PBMCs. All receptors derive from a human donor in good health, serving as a control.

This sequence joins TRBV15 and TRBJ1-3; TRBD1 matches 9 bases. Germline-derived CDR1 and CDR2 are LNHNV and YYDKDF (reference sequence). The CDR3 length is 17 residues. J lost 3 bases, V lost 0 bases, and 6 bases had no gene match. CDR3 region: CATSREQGAGIGNTIYF. In DNA form, the CDR3 reads TGTGCCACCAGCAGAGAACAGGGGGCAGGCATTGGAAACACCATATATTTT.

V is TRBV6-1 and J is TRBJ2-1, with a tentative D call TRBD2 (6 bases). CDR1 and CDR2 from the germline V gene are MNHNS and SASEGT. Trimming pared 7 bases from V and 7 bases from J, leaving 23 bases between. The CDR3 is 16 residues long. CDR3 sequence reads: CASTHGGGGSRNEQFF. CDR3 coding DNA: TGTGCCAGCACTCACGGGGGAGGAGGGAGTAGGAATGAGCAGTTCTTC.

The rearrangement links TRBV20-1 to TRBJ1-5, with D uncertain. Germline CDR1 DFQATT, CDR2 SNEGSKA (reference sequence). V was clipped by 0 bases and J by 1 base, with 7 bases between them. The CDR3 loop spans 14 amino acids. Here the CDR3 DNA reads TGCAGTGCTAGAGATCCCCAAAGCAATCAGCCCCAGCATTTT. Its protein product is CSARDPQSNQPQHF.

The chain is built from TRBV10-3 and TRBJ2-7; 7 positions match TRBD1. The CDR3 has 16 residues. Germline values: CDR1 ENHRY, CDR2 SYGVKD. Trimming at V came to 6 bases and at J to 1 base, leaving 12 bases not matched to a gene. In DNA, the CDR3 is TGTGCCATCAGCACAGAGTCCGGGACAGTGTCCTACGAGCAGTACTTC. Amino acids: CAISTESGTVSYEQYF.

Worth noting for this clonotype: Without the conserved terminal phenylalanine or tryptophan, this CDR3 likely stems from a read error. The chain uses TRBV7-7 and TRBJ2-2; 11 positions agree with TRBD1. The CDR3 runs 18 residues. Germline values: CDR1 SSHAT, CDR2 FNYEAQ (reference sequence). The ends lost 4 bases at V and 0 bases at J; junction bases unmatched: 7. The CDR3: CASSSRTGGLTNTGELFL. The CDR3 DNA is TGTGCCAGCAGCTCAAGGACAGGGGGCTTGACGAACACCGGGGAGCTGTTTCTT.

This chain connects TRBV2 to TRBJ1-2; TRBD1 is a possible D gene (6 bases). The V gene lost 6 bases and the J gene lost 2 bases, with 16 bases spanning the gap. The germline V gene has CDR1 SNHLY and CDR2 FYNNEI. CDR3 length equals 15 residues. CDR3 nucleotides: TGTGCCAGCAGGCTGACAGGCCCTTTAAACTATGGCTACACCTTC. Translation gives CASRLTGPLNYGYTF.

Concerning this clonotype itself: One end of the junction fails to match germline, which may point to a read error. The genes are TRBV5-4 and TRBJ1-5; possibly TRBD1 for D (5 bases). Germline CDR1 SGHNT, CDR2 YYREEE (reference sequence). The CDR3 has 15 residues. The CDR3 DNA reads TGTGCCAGCAGCTTCGGGGGAAATAGCAATCAGCCCCCGCATTTT. Residues: CASSFGGNSNQPPHF.

This clonotype was counted ten times or more. V is TRBV20-1 and J is TRBJ1-3, with 7 bases lining up with TRBD1. V dropped 4 bases and J dropped 0; count of bases not matched to a gene: 9. In germline, CDR1 is DFQATT, CDR2 SNEGSKA (reference sequence). CDR3 size: 16 residues. The CDR3 spells CSANANRGYSGNTIYF. The CDR3 DNA is TGCAGTGCTAACGCAAACAGGGGTTACTCTGGAAACACCATATATTTT.

The CDR3 reads CASSSRVETEAFF. The CDR3 nucleotides read TGTGCCAGCAGCTCCAGGGTAGAGACTGAAGCTTTCTTT. This chain joins TRBV2 and TRBJ1-1; D is perhaps TRBD1 (5 bases). Trimming pared 6 bases from V and 5 bases from J, leaving 13 bases between. In germline, CDR1 is SNHLY, CDR2 FYNNEI. The CDR3 covers 13 residues.

The rearrangement links TRBV7-9 to TRBJ1-2; a weak D match, TRBD1 (6 bases). V was trimmed by 6 bases and J by 4 bases, leaving 15 bases between them. The CDR3 runs to 14 residues. Germline V gene data show CDR1 as SEHNR and CDR2 as FQNEAQ (reference sequence). The CDR3 DNA follows: TGTGCCAGCAGTTACAGCAGGGGAATCTATGGCTACACCTTC. Residues: CASSYSRGIYGYTF.

Ten or more counts support this clonotype. The V and J genes are TRBV29-1 and TRBJ2-5; tentatively, D is TRBD2 (7 bases). V was cut by 6 bases and J by 1 base, with 9 bases left in between. This CDR3 comprises 12 residues. Germline V gene sequence: CDR1 SQVTM, CDR2 ANQGSEA. Here the CDR3 DNA reads TGCAGCGTAAGGGGGGGCCAAGAGACCCAGTACTTC. Translation gives CSVRGGQETQYF.

The chain has TRBV29-1 and TRBJ1-6, with 8 bases matching TRBD1. The trim removed 6 bases at V and 7 bases at J, leaving 8 bases unmatched. The CDR3 runs 14 residues. Per germline, CDR1 SQVTM and CDR2 ANQGSEA. In nucleotides, the CDR3 is TGCAGCGTCCGTATGACAGGGGCCAATTCACCCCTCCACTTT. Its translation: CSVRMTGANSPLHF.

For the CDR3, the DNA is TGTGCCAGCACCCGGACAGGGGAAGGAAGTCAGCCCCAGCATTTT. Its translation is CASTRTGEGSQPQHF. The chain employs TRBV25-1 and TRBJ1-5, with 9 bases lining up with TRBD1. The CDR3 is 15 residues long. Germline V lookup: CDR1 MGHDK, CDR2 SYGVNS. V gave up 7 bases and J gave up 6 bases; unmatched junction bases: 10.

This chain links TRBV2 with TRBJ1-1; the D gene is possibly TRBD1 (5 bases). Germline CDR1 SNHLY, CDR2 FYNNEI. The V gene lost 6 bases and the J gene lost 4 bases, with 12 bases spanning the gap. The CDR3 consists of 13 residues. The CDR3 is CASRRQFLTEAFF. CDR3 DNA sequence: TGTGCCAGCAGAAGACAGTTCCTCACTGAAGCTTTCTTT.

This clonotype appeared many times. The rearrangement uses TRBV2 and TRBJ2-2; 7 nucleotides align to TRBD2. This CDR3 is built from 14 residues. Germline V gives CDR1 SNHLY, CDR2 FYNNEI. Trimming removed 6 bases from V and 7 bases from J; junction bases left unmatched: 8. This chain's CDR3 is CASRSQREIGELFF. CDR3 DNA sequence: TGTGCCAGCAGGAGCCAGCGGGAAATCGGGGAGCTGTTTTTT.

This chain connects TRBV29-1 to TRBJ2-2; no clear D gene. The CDR3 sequence is 12 residues long. Germline V gene sequence: CDR1 SQVTM, CDR2 ANQGSEA. V was cut by 7 bases and J by 2 bases, with 8 bases left in between. The CDR3 nucleotides read TGCAGCGGGAGTATTAACACCGGGGAGCTGTTTTTT. This codes for CSGSINTGELFF.

J is TRBJ2-7 and V is TRBV5-1, with D possibly matching TRBD1 (5 bases). The DNA matches TRBJ2-5 better at its end, which makes the J call doubtful. Germline values: CDR1 SGHRS, CDR2 YFSETQ. The CDR3 contains 15 residues. The CDR3 loop is CASRRDSRAPKTQYF. The CDR3 DNA is TGCGCCAGCAGGAGAGACAGCAGGGCCCCAAAGACCCAGTACTTC.

At least ten counts were recorded for this clonotype. This sequence joins TRBV7-6 and TRBJ1-1, with TRBD1 as a possible D gene (5 bases). The CDR3 extends over 14 amino acids. Trimming left V 5 bases short and J 5 bases short, with 15 bases between. The germline CDR1 and CDR2 sequences are SGHVS and FNYEAQ. CDR3 DNA sequence: TGTGCCAGCAGCCCCCCGCGGGGGGAGACTGAAGCTTTCTTT. This encodes CASSPPRGETEAFF.

For the CDR3, the DNA is TGTGCCAGCAGCTCGGGACTAGCGGGAGGGGAGACCCAGTACTTC. Protein sequence: CASSSGLAGGETQYF. V usage is TRBV7-9 and J usage is TRBJ2-5; 16 nucleotides align to TRBD2. The length of the CDR3 is 15 residues. Trimming removed 4 bases from V and 5 bases from J; junction bases left unmatched: 1. Germline loops: CDR1 SEHNR, CDR2 FQNEAQ (reference sequence).

This clonotype has just a few counts. This likely comes from a read error, as the CDR3 has no conserved phenylalanine or tryptophan at its end. No DNA is shown, since the ends of the CDR3 on it are uncertain; the CDR3 is the one TCRdb lists. The chain recombines TRBV7-3 with TRBJ2-7; TRBD2 was called by the table and not checked on the DNA. Germline CDR1 reads SGHTA; CDR2 reads FQGTGA. The CDR3 adds up to 8 amino acids, both ends counted. The CDR3 sequence: CASSPLAG.

The J gene is TRBJ1-2, the V gene TRBV15; D is perhaps TRBD1 (5 bases). The CDR3 sequence is 14 residues long. Germline V gene sequence: CDR1 LNHNV, CDR2 YYDKDF (reference sequence). Trimming removed 2 bases from V and 1 base from J, with 8 bases in between. The chain's CDR3 is CATSRRQSNYGYTF. The CDR3 nucleotides read TGTGCCACCAGCAGAAGACAGAGTAACTATGGCTACACCTTC.

This clonotype was counted many times. The rearrangement joins TRBV6-1 to TRBJ1-1; a possible D gene is TRBD1 (5 bases). CDR3 length: 13 amino acids. Looked up from germline, CDR1 is MNHNS and CDR2 is SASEGT. Trimming left V 6 bases short and J 1 base short, with 9 bases between. CDR3 sequence reads: CASRMQGNTEAFF. The CDR3 DNA reads as TGTGCCAGCAGAATGCAGGGGAACACTGAAGCTTTCTTT.

The chain links TRBV7-3 to TRBJ2-7, with 7 bases aligning to TRBD2. After removal of 4 bases from V and 2 bases from J, the junction contained 8 bases not matched to a gene. CDR3 length equals 15 residues. CDR1 is SGHTA, CDR2 FQGTGA, per germline. CDR3 sequence reads: CASSSSGNQPYEQYF. The CDR3, as DNA: TGTGCCAGCAGCTCCAGCGGGAACCAGCCCTACGAGCAGTACTTC.

In this sample, this clonotype turned up many times. Since a much larger clone is just one base distant, this may be a read error. Written as DNA, the CDR3 is TGTGCCAGCAGCTTAGCGCTCGAGGGTTCGGGAGGCTACACCTTC. Its translation: CASSLALEGSGGYTF. This chain links TRBV7-8 with TRBJ1-2; D unresolved. The CDR3 is 15 amino acids. The germline V gene encodes CDR1 SGHVS and CDR2 FQNEAQ. Between the trimmed V and J ends, which lost 0 bases and 8 bases, there was a span of 16 bases.

The chain has TRBV10-3 and TRBJ1-3; D perhaps matches TRBD1 (5 bases). Germline loops: CDR1 ENHRY, CDR2 SYGVKD. V was pared by 3 bases and J by 3 bases, with 9 bases between. This CDR3 region has 14 residues. The CDR3 bases are TGTGCCATCAGTGATGGGGGTTATGGAAACACCATATATTTT. Its translation: CAISDGGYGNTIYF.

The chain carries TRBV2 and TRBJ2-7, with TRBD1 matching 8 bases. CDR3 length equals 15 residues. Per the germline V gene, CDR1 is SNHLY and CDR2 is FYNNEI. After removal of 4 bases from V and 4 bases from J, the junction contained 9 bases not matched to a gene. The CDR3 here is CASSAISDRAYEQYF. The CDR3 coding sequence is TGTGCCAGCAGTGCTATATCGGACAGGGCTTACGAGCAGTACTTC.

This clonotype turned up a few times. A much larger clone differs from this one at a single base, so this may be a read error. The CDR3 sequence: CAGSRGTYYEQYF. CDR3 nucleotide sequence: TGTGCCGGCAGCCGGGGGACTTACTACGAGCAGTACTTC. This chain links TRBV3-1 with TRBJ2-7; tentative D call: TRBD2 (6 bases). Germline V gives CDR1 LGHDT, CDR2 YNNKEL (reference sequence). The CDR3 sequence is 13 residues long.

The chain has TRBV10-3 and TRBJ2-7, with TRBD2 matching over 9 bases. With 4 bases clipped from V and 2 bases from J, the junction kept 6 bases outside the gene matches. In germline, CDR1 is ENHRY, CDR2 SYGVKD. The CDR3 is 15 amino acids. The CDR3 is CAISAGTSWAYEQYF. The CDR3 DNA sequence: TGTGCCATCAGTGCCGGGACTAGCTGGGCCTACGAGCAGTACTTC.

A few counts support this clonotype. The chain is built from TRBV6-5 and TRBJ2-5, with 7 bases that match TRBD2. V shed 6 bases, J shed 12 bases, and the junction held 7 bases outside the gene matches. The CDR3 contains 11 residues. CDR1 is MNHEY, CDR2 SVGAGI, per germline. The CDR3 DNA reads TGTGCCAGCAGCTGGGGAGGGGCGGAGTACTTC. Translation gives CASSWGGAEYF.

The chain combines TRBV29-1 with TRBJ1-2; D is unresolved. Germline V CDR1 and CDR2: SQVTM, ANQGSEA. CDR3 length equals 15 residues. V was pared by 6 bases and J by 4 bases, with 21 bases between. CDR3 amino acids: CSVATADAWIYGYTF. The DNA of the CDR3 is TGCAGCGTCGCCACGGCAGATGCGTGGATCTATGGCTACACCTTC.

This clonotype was seen repeatedly, ten times or more. The CDR3 sequence: CAWSVVGAYNEQFF. The DNA of the CDR3 is TGTGCCTGGAGTGTAGTTGGGGCCTACAATGAGCAGTTCTTC. The gene calls are TRBV30 and TRBJ2-1; D remains ambiguous. The CDR3 loop spans 14 amino acids. V shed 0 bases and J shed 2 bases, with 8 bases lying between them. Per the germline V gene, CDR1 is GTSNPN and CDR2 is SVGIG (reference sequence).

This clonotype was detected once. The V call is TRBV29-1, the J call TRBJ2-3, with TRBD2 as a possible D gene (5 bases). The CDR3 has 14 amino acids. Trimming stripped 8 bases from V and 0 bases from J, with 15 bases between. Germline assignment: CDR1 SQVTM and CDR2 ANQGSEA. CDR3 protein: CSCIGLLSTDTQYF. The CDR3 coding sequence is TGCAGCTGCATTGGACTCCTTAGCACAGATACGCAGTATTTT.